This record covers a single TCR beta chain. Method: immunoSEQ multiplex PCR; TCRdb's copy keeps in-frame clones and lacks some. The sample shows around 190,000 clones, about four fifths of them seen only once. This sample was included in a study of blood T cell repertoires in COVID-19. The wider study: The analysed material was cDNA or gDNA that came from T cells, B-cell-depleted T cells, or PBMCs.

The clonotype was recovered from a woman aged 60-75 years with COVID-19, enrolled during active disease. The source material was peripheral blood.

The CDR3 DNA reads as TGTGCCAGCAGCTTAGAGCGGGGGGAACCCTACGAGCAGTACGTC. Translated, it gives CASSLERGEPYEQYV. The chain uses TRBV7-3 and TRBJ2-7; the match to TRBD2 covers 9 bases. This CDR3 spans 15 amino acids. With V trimmed by 2 bases and J by 2 bases, 4 bases remained unmatched. From germline, CDR1 is SGHTA and CDR2 FQGTGA.